This TCR beta chain was profiled in a study of cytomegalovirus exposure and HLA in healthy donors. General study findings and limits: Some TCR beta chains (roughly 160 of them) were listed as cytomegalovirus-associated. Sequencing likely produced, as an artifact, a cluster of highly shared sequence variants. Trimming of TCR beta V- and J-genes showed a link, identified in a later analysis, to a missense DCLRE1C variant.

Concerning this clone itself: Its specificity is unknown.

It was with 60 Vbeta and 13 Jbeta primers that the PCR ran. The assay was immunoSEQ multiplex PCR, and TCRdb's table has in-frame clones only and misses some. The table has roughly 130,000 clones, approximately 75% seen once; the top ten hold under 7%. Germline values: CDR1 SQVTM, CDR2 ANQGSEA. Between the trimmed V and J ends, which lost 6 bases and 2 bases, there was a span of 13 bases. This CDR3 comprises 14 residues. V and J are TRBV29-1 and TRBJ2-2; TRBD1 is a possible D gene (5 bases). The TCR comes from a woman in her 40s in good health and CMV-seropositive. The sample comprised PBMCs. The chain's CDR3 is CSVQPDSNTGELFF. Written as DNA, the CDR3 is TGCAGCGTGCAACCCGACAGTAACACCGGGGAGCTGTTTTTT.